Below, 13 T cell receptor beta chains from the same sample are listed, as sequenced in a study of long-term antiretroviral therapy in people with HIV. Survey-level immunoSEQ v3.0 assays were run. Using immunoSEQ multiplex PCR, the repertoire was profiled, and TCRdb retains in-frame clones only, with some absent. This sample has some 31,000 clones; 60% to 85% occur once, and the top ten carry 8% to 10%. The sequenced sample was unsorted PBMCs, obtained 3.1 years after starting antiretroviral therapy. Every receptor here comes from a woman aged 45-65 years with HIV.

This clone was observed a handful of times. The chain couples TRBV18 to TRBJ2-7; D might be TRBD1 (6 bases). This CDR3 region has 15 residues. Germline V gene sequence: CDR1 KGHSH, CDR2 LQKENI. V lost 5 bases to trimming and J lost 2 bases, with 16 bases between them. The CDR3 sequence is CASSADSLIPYEQYF. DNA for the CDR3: TGTGCCAGCTCAGCGGACAGCCTGATTCCCTACGAGCAGTACTTC.

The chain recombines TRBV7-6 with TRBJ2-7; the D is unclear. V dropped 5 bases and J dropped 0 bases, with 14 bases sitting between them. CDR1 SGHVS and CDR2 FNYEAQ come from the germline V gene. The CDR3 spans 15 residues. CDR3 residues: CASSPRGPSSYEQYV. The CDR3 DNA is TGTGCCAGCAGCCCCAGAGGACCGAGCTCCTACGAGCAGTACGTC.

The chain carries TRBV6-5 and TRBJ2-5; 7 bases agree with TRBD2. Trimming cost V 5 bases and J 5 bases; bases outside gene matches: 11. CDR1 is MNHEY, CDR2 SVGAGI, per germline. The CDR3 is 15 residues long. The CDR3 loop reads CASSRTRLDGETQYF. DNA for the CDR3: TGTGCCAGCAGTAGGACTAGACTAGACGGGGAGACCCAGTACTTC.

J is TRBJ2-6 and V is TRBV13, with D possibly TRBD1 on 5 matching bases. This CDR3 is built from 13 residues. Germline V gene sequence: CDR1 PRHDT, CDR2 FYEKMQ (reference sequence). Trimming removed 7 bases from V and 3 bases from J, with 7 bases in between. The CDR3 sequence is CASTGNGANVLTF. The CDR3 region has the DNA TGTGCCAGCACAGGGAATGGGGCCAACGTCCTGACTTTC.

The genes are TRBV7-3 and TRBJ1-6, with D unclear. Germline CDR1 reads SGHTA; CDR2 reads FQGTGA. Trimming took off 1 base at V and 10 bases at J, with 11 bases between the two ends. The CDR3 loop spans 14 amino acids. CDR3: CASSLMAYGSPLHF. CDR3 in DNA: TGTGCCAGCAGCTTAATGGCCTATGGGTCACCCCTCCACTTT. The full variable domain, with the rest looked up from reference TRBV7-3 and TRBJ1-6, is GAGVSQTPSNKVTEKGKYVELRCDPISGHTALYWYRQSLGQGPEFLIYFQGTGAADDSGLPNDRFFAVRPEGSVSTLKIQRTERGDSAVYLCASSLMAYGSPLHFGNGTRLTVT.

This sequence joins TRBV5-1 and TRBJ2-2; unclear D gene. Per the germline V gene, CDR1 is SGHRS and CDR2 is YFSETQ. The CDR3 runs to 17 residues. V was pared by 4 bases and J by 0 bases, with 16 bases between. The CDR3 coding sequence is TGCGCCAGCAGCCGTACCTTAGATCAAGCGAACACCGGGGAGCTGTTTTTT. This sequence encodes CASSRTLDQANTGELFF.

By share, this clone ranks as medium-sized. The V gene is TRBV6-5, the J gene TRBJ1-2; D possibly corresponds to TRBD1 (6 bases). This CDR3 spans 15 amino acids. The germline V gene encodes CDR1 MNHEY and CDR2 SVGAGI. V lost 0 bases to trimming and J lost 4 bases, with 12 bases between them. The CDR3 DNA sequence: TGTGCCAGCAGTTACTCCCCGGGGGCAGGCTATGGCTACACCTTC. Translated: CASSYSPGAGYGYTF.

This CDR3 reads CASSGTNGELFF. The CDR3 DNA is TGTGCCAGCAGCGGGACAAACGGGGAGCTGTTTTTT. The rearrangement uses TRBV9 and TRBJ2-2; possibly TRBD1 for D (5 bases). Trimming stripped 3 bases from V and 7 bases from J, with 7 bases between. The CDR3 totals 12 residues. CDR1 is SGDLS, CDR2 YYNGEE, per germline.

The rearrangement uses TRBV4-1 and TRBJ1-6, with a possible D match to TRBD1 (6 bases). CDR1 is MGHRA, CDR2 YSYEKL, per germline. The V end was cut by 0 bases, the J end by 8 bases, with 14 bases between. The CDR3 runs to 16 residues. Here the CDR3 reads CASSQEGGPRDSPLHF. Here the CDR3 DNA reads TGCGCCAGCAGCCAAGAGGGGGGGCCGCGGGATTCACCCCTCCACTTT.

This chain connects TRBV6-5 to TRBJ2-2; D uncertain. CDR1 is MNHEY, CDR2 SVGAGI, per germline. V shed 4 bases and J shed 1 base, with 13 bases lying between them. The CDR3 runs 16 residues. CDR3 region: CASSSLGTLNTGELFF. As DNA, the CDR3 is TGTGCCAGCAGTTCCCTGGGAACACTGAACACCGGGGAGCTGTTTTTT.

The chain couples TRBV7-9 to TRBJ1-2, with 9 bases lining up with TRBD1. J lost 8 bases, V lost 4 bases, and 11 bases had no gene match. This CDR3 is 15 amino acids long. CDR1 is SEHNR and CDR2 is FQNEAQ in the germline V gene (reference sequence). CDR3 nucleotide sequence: TGTGCCAGCAGCTCGGCCACCGGGACAGGGTACGGCTACACCTTC. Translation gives CASSSATGTGYGYTF.

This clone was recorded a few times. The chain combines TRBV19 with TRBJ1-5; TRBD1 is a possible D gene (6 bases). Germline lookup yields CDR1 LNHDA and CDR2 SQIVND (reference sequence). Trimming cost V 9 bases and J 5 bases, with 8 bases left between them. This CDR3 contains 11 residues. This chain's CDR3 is CASGGHQPQHF. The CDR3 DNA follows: TGTGCCAGCGGGGGGCATCAGCCCCAGCATTTT.

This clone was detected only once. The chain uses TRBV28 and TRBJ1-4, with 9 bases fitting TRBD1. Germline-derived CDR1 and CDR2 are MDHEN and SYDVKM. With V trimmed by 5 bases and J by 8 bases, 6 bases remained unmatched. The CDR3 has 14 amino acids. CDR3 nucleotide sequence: TGTGCCAGCAGTCCATGGGACAGGGTCGAAAAACTGTTTTTT. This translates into CASSPWDRVEKLFF.